Listed below are T cell receptor beta chains from one sample, sequenced in a study of PD-1 blockade in classical Hodgkin lymphoma. Sequencing used immunoSEQ multiplex PCR; TCRdb keeps in-frame clones, though not all of them. The sample shows about 15,000 clones, around 86% of them seen only once. Source: CD8+ T cells from blood, taken before the fourth cycle of nivolumab. Receptors originate from a human donor with classical Hodgkin lymphoma. The CDR3 runs from the conserved cysteine through the conserved F or W. The order of the fields is J gene, V gene, D gene, CDR3 protein, CDR3 DNA. D genes are given only for firm matches.

TRBJ2-1 TRBV19 TRBD2 CAIGLAESNEQFF TGTGCCATTGGACTAGCGGAAAGCAATGAGCAGTTCTTC
TRBJ2-2 TRBV18 TRBD2 CASSPLSLAGTGELFF TGTGCCAGCTCACCACTTTCTCTAGCGGGAACCGGGGAGCTGTTTTTT
TRBJ1-5 TRBV19 - CASSIVSGGNQPQHF TGTGCCAGTAGTATAGTTTCAGGGGGCAATCAGCCCCAGCATTTT
TRBJ2-3 TRBV5-1 TRBD2 CASSLDQRGGTTDTQYF TGCGCCAGCAGCTTGGATCAGCGGGGGGGCACCACAGATACGCAGTATTTT
TRBJ2-7 TRBV7-9 TRBD1 CASSNRDRDHEQYF TGTGCCAGCAGCAACCGGGACAGGGACCACGAGCAGTACTTC
TRBJ2-1 TRBV4-2 TRBD1 CASEARGSYNEQFF TGTGCCAGCGAGGCCAGGGGGTCCTACAATGAGCAGTTCTTC
TRBJ2-7 TRBV27 - CASSSSTIPTLEQYF TGTGCCAGCAGTTCATCGACTATTCCTACGTTGGAGCAGTACTTC
TRBJ2-7 TRBV7-8 - CASSLGTSCRREQYF TGTGCCAGCAGCTTAGGGACCTCCTGTAGACGCGAGCAGTACTTC
TRBJ2-7 TRBV6-9 - CASIKYTYEQYF TGTGCCAGCATTAAATACACCTACGAGCAGTACTTC
TRBJ2-5 TRBV29-1 - CSVVGGPETQYF TGCAGCGTTGTGGGGGGGCCAGAGACCCAGTACTTC
TRBJ2-5 TRBV2 - CASSEFRELQETQYF TGTGCCAGCAGTGAATTTAGGGAGCTCCAGGAGACCCAGTACTTC
TRBJ2-2 TRBV4-1 TRBD2 CASSQEGGSPTGELFF TGCGCCAGCAGCCAAGAAGGCGGGAGCCCCACCGGGGAGCTGTTTTTT
TRBJ2-3 TRBV5-6 - CASSLDDTQYF TGTGCCAGCAGCCTGGATGATACGCAGTATTTT
TRBJ2-5 TRBV10-3 - CAISGLFGPKETQYF TGTGCCATCAGCGGACTATTCGGGCCTAAGGAGACCCAGTACTTC
TRBJ1-6 TRBV28 - CASSFVRSNSPLHF TGTGCCAGCAGTTTCGTCAGGTCTAATTCACCCCTCCACTTT
TRBJ1-5 TRBV5-1 TRBD1 CASSGAGTGRNQYWPQHF TGCGCCAGCAGCGGGGCTGGGACAGGCAGAAACCAATACTGGCCCCAGCATTTT
TRBJ1-2 TRBV4-2 - CASSRPDISVGYTF TGTGCCAGCAGCCGCCCGGACATAAGCGTCGGCTACACCTTC
TRBJ2-7 TRBV15 TRBD2 CATSPTSGSWEQYF TGTGCCACCAGCCCGACTAGCGGGAGTTGGGAGCAGTACTTC
TRBJ2-1 TRBV6-5 - CASSQRTPGDQFF TGTGCCAGCAGTCAAAGGACTCCGGGGGATCAGTTCTTC
TRBJ2-1 TRBV7-9 TRBD1 CASRTGAGPYNEQFF TGTGCCAGCAGAACAGGGGCTGGGCCCTACAATGAGCAGTTCTTC
TRBJ2-7 TRBV5-1 TRBD2 CASSLDGGAGYEQYF TGCGCCAGCAGCTTGGACGGGGGGGCAGGCTACGAGCAGTACTTC
TRBJ1-1 TRBV4-1 - CASSQVAHTEAFF TGCGCCAGCAGCCAAGTCGCCCACACTGAAGCTTTCTTT
TRBJ2-7 TRBV10-1 - CASSERAGAPQYF TGCGCCAGCAGTGAGAGGGCAGGGGCTCCCCAGTACTTC
TRBJ2-5 TRBV28 TRBD2 CASSPGLAGPDQETQYF TGTGCCAGCAGTCCGGGACTAGCGGGGCCTGATCAAGAGACCCAGTACTTC
TRBJ2-3 TRBV10-3 - CAGSFDPRTDTQYF TGTGCCGGCTCTTTTGATCCCCGCACAGATACGCAGTATTTT
TRBJ2-3 TRBV5-4 - CASSLEITDTQYF TGTGCCAGCAGCTTGGAGATCACAGATACGCAGTATTTT